A selection of T cell receptor beta chains follows, all from one sample in a study of technical replicates of blood from a handful of donors. Sequenced by immunoSEQ multiplex PCR; TCRdb stores in-frame clones only, minus some. Of approximately 99,000 clones listed, roughly 95% are singletons. Specimen: T cells isolated from PBMCs. The receptor source for this set is a human donor in good health. The CDR3 runs from the conserved cysteine through the conserved F or W. D genes are given only for firm matches. Size tells how often a clone was seen (once, few, many) or the class of an expanded clone, and some rows leave it out.

V gene,clone size,D gene,J gene,CDR3 protein,CDR3 DNA
TRBV9,.,.,TRBJ2-4,CASSIGGLGIIQYF,TGTGCCAGCAGTATTGGGGGCCTCGGGATCATTCAGTACTTC
TRBV28,.,TRBD1,TRBJ2-7,CASRGTVLSNEQYF,TGTGCCAGCAGGGGGACAGTTCTTTCTAACGAGCAGTACTTC
TRBV10-1,.,TRBD1,TRBJ2-7,CASRGAGGAPF,TGCGCCAGCAGGGGGGCAGGGGGCGCCCCTTTC
TRBV5-4,.,TRBD1,TRBJ2-1,CASSLEQGWNEQFF,TGTGCCAGCAGCTTGGAACAGGGGTGGAATGAGCAGTTCTTC
TRBV18,.,.,TRBJ1-5,CASSPQQDQPQHF,TGTGCCAGCTCACCACAACAGGATCAGCCCCAGCATTTT
TRBV11-2,few,TRBD1,TRBJ2-7,CASRGQGGSYEQYF,TGTGCCAGCAGGGGACAGGGGGGCTCCTACGAGCAGTACTTC
TRBV5-1,.,.,TRBJ1-2,CASSPSGEFGGYTF,TGCGCCAGCAGTCCCTCGGGGGAATTCGGTGGCTACACCTTC
TRBV9,.,TRBD2,TRBJ2-1,CASSDSGSSYNEQFF,TGTGCCAGCAGCGATAGCGGGAGCTCCTACAATGAGCAGTTCTTC
TRBV5-1,.,TRBD2,TRBJ2-1,CASSLALGLAVTYNEQFF,TGCGCCAGCAGCTTGGCTTTAGGACTAGCGGTAACCTACAATGAGCAGTTCTTC
TRBV27,.,.,TRBJ1-5,CASSATTGLNQPQHF,TGTGCCAGCAGTGCTACGACAGGTCTGAATCAGCCCCAGCATTTT
TRBV6-5,.,.,TRBJ1-2,CASSYAEGLGYTF,TGTGCCAGCAGTTACGCGGAGGGGCTGGGCTACACCTTC
TRBV30,.,.,TRBJ2-3,CAWSLRGSGTDTQYF,TGTGCCTGGAGTCTTCGGGGGAGTGGGACAGATACGCAGTATTTT
TRBV6-5,once,TRBD2,TRBJ2-1,CASSIAGSYNEQFF,TGTGCCAGCAGTATAGCGGGGTCCTACAATGAGCAGTTCTTC
TRBV7-3,.,TRBD1,TRBJ1-1,CASSSTGAYTEAFF,TGTGCCAGCAGCTCGACAGGGGCCTACACTGAAGCTTTCTTT
TRBV11-2,.,.,TRBJ1-2,CASSLDGRWGPNYGYTF,TGTGCCAGCAGCTTAGACGGACGATGGGGGCCTAACTATGGCTACACCTTC
TRBV10-3,once,TRBD1,TRBJ2-7,CAIRDSSGVYYEQYF,TGTGCCATCCGGGACAGTTCTGGGGTTTACTACGAGCAGTACTTC
TRBV25-1,.,.,TRBJ1-3,CASSVGSSGNTIYF,TGTGCCAGCAGTGTCGGGAGCTCTGGAAACACCATATATTTT
TRBV27,.,.,TRBJ2-1,CASSFLAFSYNEQFF,TGTGCCAGCAGTTTTCTGGCCTTTTCCTACAATGAGCAGTTCTTC
TRBV4-1,.,.,TRBJ2-5,CASSQDFSIGTQYF,TGCGCCAGCAGCCAAGATTTTTCTATCGGGACCCAGTACTTC
TRBV29-1,.,TRBD1,TRBJ2-7,CSALRAGQGSYEQYF,TGCAGCGCCTTAAGGGCGGGACAGGGTTCCTACGAGCAGTACTTC
TRBV6-6,.,TRBD2,TRBJ2-7,CASSLAEVISYEQYF,TGTGCCAGCAGTCTAGCGGAAGTTATCTCCTACGAGCAGTACTTC
TRBV5-6,.,.,TRBJ1-4,CASSLWPENEKLFF,TGTGCCAGCAGCTTGTGGCCAGAAAATGAAAAACTGTTTTTT
TRBV19,.,.,TRBJ2-4,CASSMQGSPENIQYF,TGTGCCAGTAGTATGCAGGGCTCCCCAGAAAACATTCAGTACTTC
TRBV5-6,once,.,TRBJ1-1,CASSLKLLDAGEAFF,TGTGCCAGCAGCTTGAAACTGTTGGATGCGGGAGAAGCTTTCTTT
TRBV6-6,.,TRBD1,TRBJ1-1,CASSYSSGGTEAFF,TGTGCCAGCAGTTACTCCTCAGGGGGAACTGAAGCTTTCTTT
TRBV7-9,.,TRBD1,TRBJ1-1,CASSYRGWATEAFF,TGTGCCAGCAGCTACAGGGGGTGGGCCACTGAAGCTTTCTTT
TRBV5-1,once,.,TRBJ2-7,CASSLAFNSGTYSYEQYF,TGCGCCAGCAGCTTAGCATTCAATAGTGGGACTTACTCCTACGAGCAGTACTTC
TRBV7-8,once,.,TRBJ2-7,CASSLSGTVYEQYF,TGTGCCAGCAGCCTTAGCGGGACAGTCTACGAGCAGTACTTC
TRBV10-3,.,.,TRBJ2-3,CAVQSGSFTDTQYF,TGTGCCGTACAGTCGGGGTCCTTCACAGATACGCAGTATTTT
TRBV18,.,.,TRBJ1-2,CASSDEAGTTIGYTF,TGTGCCAGCTCCGACGAAGCCGGGACAACAATTGGCTACACCTTC
TRBV5-4,.,.,TRBJ2-6,CASSPGGTGANVLTF,TGTGCCAGCAGCCCAGGGGGGACCGGGGCCAACGTCCTGACTTTC
TRBV20-1,.,.,TRBJ2-3,CSARQGGTQYF,TGCAGTGCTAGACAGGGGGGTACGCAGTATTTT
TRBV4-1,.,.,TRBJ2-2,CASRPGTGELFF,TGCGCCAGCAGACCAGGGACCGGGGAGCTGTTTTTT
TRBV11-2,.,.,TRBJ2-7,CASSPSDSPGEQYF,TGTGCCAGCAGCCCCTCTGACTCCCCTGGGGAGCAGTACTTC
TRBV6-5,.,.,TRBJ1-4,CASSGGAENEKLFF,TGTGCCAGCAGTGGTGGGGCAGAGAATGAAAAACTGTTTTTT
TRBV10-3,once,.,TRBJ1-3,CAISLRQLGGSGNTIYF,TGTGCCATCAGTCTTAGACAGCTCGGCGGCTCTGGAAACACCATATATTTT
TRBV10-3,.,TRBD2,TRBJ2-3,CAISVSGTSGTDTQYF,TGTGCCATCAGTGTTTCTGGGACTAGCGGCACAGATACGCAGTATTTT
TRBV5-1,.,.,TRBJ1-5,CASSLQGYSNQPQHF,TGCGCCAGCAGCCTGCAGGGTTATAGCAATCAGCCCCAGCATTTT
TRBV27,.,TRBD1,TRBJ1-2,CASSFNGGRGRPKNGYTF,TGTGCCAGCAGTTTTAACGGTGGCAGGGGGCGGCCGAAGAATGGCTACACCTTC
TRBV4-1,.,.,TRBJ2-7,CASSQLPGFSSYEQYF,TGCGCCAGCAGCCAACTACCGGGATTTAGCTCCTACGAGCAGTACTTC
TRBV9,.,TRBD1,TRBJ2-7,CASSVNWQGAYEQYF,TGTGCCAGCAGCGTAAATTGGCAGGGGGCCTACGAGCAGTACTTC
TRBV4-1,.,TRBD2,TRBJ2-7,CASSLLAGGPYEQYF,TGCGCCAGCAGCCTTCTAGCGGGAGGGCCCTACGAGCAGTACTTC
TRBV9,.,.,TRBJ1-1,CASSVSGGSMNTEAFF,TGTGCCAGCAGCGTAAGCGGGGGGAGTATGAACACTGAAGCTTTCTTT
TRBV27,.,.,TRBJ1-1,CASSSGVYTEAFF,TGTGCCAGCAGTTCAGGGGTTTACACTGAAGCTTTCTTT
TRBV21-1,.,.,TRBJ1-5,CASSGEGGQPQHF,TGTGCCAGCAGCGGAGAAGGGGGACAGCCCCAGCATTTT
TRBV19,once,TRBD2,TRBJ2-1,CASSISGSGPNEQFF,TGTGCCAGTAGTATTAGCGGGAGTGGGCCGAATGAGCAGTTCTTC
TRBV2,.,.,TRBJ2-7,CASKFRGSYEQYF,TGTGCCAGCAAATTTAGAGGGTCCTACGAGCAGTACTTC
TRBV10-1,.,TRBD1,TRBJ2-2,CASSWDRGTTSIGELFF,TGCGCCAGCAGTTGGGACAGGGGGACCACCAGCATCGGGGAGCTGTTTTTT
TRBV5-4,.,.,TRBJ1-1,CASRLQGGDTEAFF,TGTGCCAGCAGGTTACAGGGAGGGGACACTGAAGCTTTCTTT
TRBV13,.,TRBD2,TRBJ2-1,CASSLGGAGGPNEQFF,TGTGCCAGCAGCTTAGGGGGTGCGGGAGGGCCCAATGAGCAGTTCTTC
TRBV9,.,TRBD1,TRBJ1-1,CASSVGWGYRGGTEAFF,TGTGCCAGCAGCGTAGGGTGGGGGTACAGGGGTGGCACTGAAGCTTTCTTT
TRBV7-2,.,.,TRBJ2-7,CASSFVTGRGSEQYF,TGTGCCAGCAGCTTCGTAACGGGGCGGGGCTCCGAGCAGTACTTC
TRBV5-1,.,.,TRBJ2-2,CASSPPYGTNTGELFF,TGCGCCAGCAGCCCTCCTTACGGGACTAACACCGGGGAGCTGTTTTTT